The T cell receptor (beta chain) under discussion was sequenced for a study of blood T cell repertoires in COVID-19. Repertoires were generated with immunoSEQ multiplex PCR, while TCRdb's copy carries only in-frame clones and drops some. The sample has about 98,000 clones, 84% seen once. The sequencing input was peripheral blood. The sequence was collected from a human donor in a cohort sampled during active COVID-19.

For the CDR3, the DNA is TGTGCCAGCAGTCAGACTGACGGGAACACTGAAGCTTTCTTT. It is translated as CASSQTDGNTEAFF. V and J are TRBV6-2 or TRBV6-3 and TRBJ1-1; the D is unclear. The CDR3 runs 14 residues. V lost 5 bases, J lost 1 base, and 11 bases lay in between. Germline V gives CDR1 MNHEY, CDR2 SVGEGT.